A selection of T cell receptor beta chains follows, all from one sample in a study of blood T cell repertoires in COVID-19. Sequenced by immunoSEQ multiplex PCR; TCRdb stores in-frame clones only, minus some. The data contain 470,000 or so clones, 70% to 90% of them singletons. Sequencing input: PBMCs or T cells enriched from blood (not recorded which). Source of these receptors: a woman younger than 35 with acute COVID-19. The CDR3 runs from the conserved cysteine through the conserved F or W. A D gene is named only where the DNA matches it firmly. Size tells how often a clone was seen (once, few, many) or the class of an expanded clone, and some rows leave it out.

J gene,V gene,clone size,D gene,CDR3 protein,CDR3 DNA
TRBJ2-3,TRBV7-8,-,TRBD2,CASSLGGSGRGGDTQYF,TGTGCCAGCAGCTTAGGGGGTAGCGGGAGGGGAGGAGATACGCAGTATTTT
TRBJ2-7,TRBV9,-,TRBD2,CASSVGNGGSYEQYF,TGTGCCAGCAGCGTAGGGAACGGGGGGTCCTACGAGCAGTACTTC
TRBJ2-3,TRBV13,-,-,CATRGRGQYF,TGTGCCACCAGGGGGAGGGGGCAGTATTTT
TRBJ1-6,TRBV5-6,-,TRBD1,CASSPGTGTYNSPLHF,TGTGCCAGCAGCCCCGGGACAGGGACCTATAATTCACCCCTCCACTTT
TRBJ2-6,TRBV15,-,-,CATSLSISGANVLTF,TGTGCCACCAGCCTCAGTATTTCTGGGGCCAACGTCCTGACTTTC
TRBJ2-7,TRBV4-3,once,-,CASSQDPGSGNEQYF,TGCGCCAGCAGCCAAGATCCGGGGAGTGGGAACGAGCAGTACTTC
TRBJ1-1,TRBV10-1,-,-,CASRPGVDTEAFF,TGCGCCAGCAGGCCCGGGGTGGACACTGAAGCTTTCTTT
TRBJ1-5,TRBV15,-,-,CATHLGGPHQPQHF,TGTGCCACCCATCTGGGGGGGCCCCATCAGCCCCAGCATTTT
TRBJ1-1,TRBV29-1,-,-,CSVALLNTEAFF,TGCAGCGTTGCTCTCTTGAACACTGAAGCTTTCTTT
TRBJ1-5,TRBV7-9,-,-,CASSLAIGVLQPQHF,TGTGCCAGCAGCTTAGCCATAGGAGTGCTTCAGCCCCAGCATTTT
TRBJ2-5,TRBV3-1/TRBV3-2,-,TRBD2,CASSLRGLALQETQYF,TGTGCCAGCAGCCTAAGGGGACTAGCGCTCCAAGAGACCCAGTACTTC
TRBJ1-4,TRBV7-2,-,TRBD1,CASSLNRGEKLFF,TGTGCCAGCAGCTTAAACAGGGGAGAGAAACTGTTTTTT
TRBJ2-2,TRBV7-9,-,-,CASSPRAGELFF,TGTGCCAGCAGCCCACGGGCCGGGGAGCTGTTTTTT
TRBJ2-1,TRBV18,-,TRBD1,CASSPKGSGQGVGEQFF,TGTGCCAGCTCACCGAAAGGCTCCGGACAGGGGGTTGGTGAGCAGTTCTTC
TRBJ2-1,TRBV3-1/TRBV3-2,-,TRBD2,CASSRKGTSGLYNEQFF,TGTGCCAGCAGCCGCAAAGGGACTAGCGGTTTGTACAATGAGCAGTTCTTC
TRBJ1-4,TRBV3-1/TRBV3-2,-,TRBD1,CASGTGELKGINEKLFF,TGTGCCAGCGGGACAGGGGAGCTGAAAGGAATTAATGAAAAACTGTTTTTT
TRBJ1-4,TRBV11-2,-,-,CASSLSQGLYEKLFF,TGTGCCAGCAGCTTATCACAGGGTCTTTACGAAAAACTGTTTTTT
TRBJ1-6,TRBV13,-,-,CASSSQRQVANSPLHF,TGTGCCAGCAGCTCCCAACGACAGGTTGCTAATTCACCCCTCCACTTT
TRBJ2-1,TRBV6-5,-,TRBD2,CASSYLLAGINEQFF,TGTGCCAGCAGTTACCTGCTAGCGGGAATAAATGAGCAGTTCTTC
TRBJ1-1,TRBV6-2/TRBV6-3,-,-,CASSILGGANTEAFF,TGTGCCAGCAGTATCCTAGGGGGGGCGAACACTGAAGCTTTCTTT
TRBJ1-2,TRBV28,few,-,CASCRMGSCSYGYTF,TGTGCCAGCTGTAGAATGGGGAGTTGTAGCTATGGCTACACCTTC
TRBJ2-5,TRBV18,-,-,CASSPEGSRKTQYF,TGTGCCAGCTCACCCGAGGGTAGCAGAAAGACCCAGTACTTC
TRBJ1-5,TRBV27,-,-,CASSFGAGNQPQHF,TGTGCCAGCAGTTTTGGGGCAGGTAATCAGCCCCAGCATTTT
TRBJ2-1,TRBV10-3,-,TRBD1,CAISLGTVRNEQFF,TGTGCCATCAGTCTCGGGACAGTTCGAAATGAGCAGTTCTTC
TRBJ2-7,TRBV2,-,TRBD2,CASSPGLAIYEQYF,TGTGCCAGCAGTCCGGGACTAGCTATTTACGAGCAGTACTTC
TRBJ2-3,TRBV7-9,-,-,CASSAGRDTDTQYF,TGTGCCAGCTCCGCGGGACGGGACACAGATACGCAGTATTTT
TRBJ1-2,TRBV15,-,-,CATSKKISGTYGYTF,TGTGCCACCAGCAAAAAAATTTCCGGGACTTATGGCTACACCTTC
TRBJ1-3,TRBV18,-,TRBD1,CASSPPAGGASGNTIYF,TGTGCCAGCTCACCACCCGCAGGGGGAGCCTCTGGAAACACCATATATTTT
TRBJ1-1,TRBV4-3,few,-,CASSSHRGTEAFF,TGCGCCAGCAGCTCTCATAGGGGGACTGAAGCTTTCTTT
TRBJ1-2,TRBV6-4,-,TRBD1,CASSDTTGGGYTF,TGTGCCAGCAGTGACACAACAGGGGGTGGCTACACCTTC
TRBJ2-5,TRBV9,-,TRBD2,CASSVEGTSSLETQYF,TGTGCCAGCAGCGTAGAGGGGACTAGCTCTTTAGAGACCCAGTACTTC
TRBJ1-3,TRBV19,-,-,CASTGKPYAGNTIYF,TGTGCCAGTACCGGGAAGCCCTACGCTGGAAACACCATATATTTT
TRBJ1-4,TRBV5-5,-,-,CASSLGTAFEKLFF,TGTGCCAGCAGCTTGGGGACAGCCTTCGAAAAACTGTTTTTT
TRBJ2-7,TRBV9,-,-,CASSVTPTGAYEQYF,TGTGCCAGCAGCGTTACTCCGACAGGAGCCTACGAGCAGTACTTC
TRBJ2-7,TRBV28,-,-,CASSFRDSREQYF,TGTGCCAGCAGTTTTCGGGACTCTCGCGAGCAGTACTTC
TRBJ2-3,TRBV11-2,-,-,CASSLNYRLGVSDTQYF,TGTGCCAGCAGCTTAAATTACAGACTAGGGGTCTCAGATACGCAGTATTTT
TRBJ1-1,TRBV15,-,-,CATSIGENTEAFF,TGTGCCACCAGCATCGGGGAGAACACTGAAGCTTTCTTT
TRBJ1-5,TRBV3-1/TRBV3-2,-,-,CASSRLYNQPQHF,TGTGCCAGCAGCCGACTATACAATCAGCCCCAGCATTTT
TRBJ2-5,TRBV28,-,-,CASSDGEKQETQYF,TGTGCCAGCAGTGACGGGGAGAAACAAGAGACCCAGTACTTC
TRBJ2-1,TRBV28,-,-,CASSPFTGTRVNEQFF,TGTGCCAGCAGTCCCTTCACCGGGACAAGGGTGAATGAGCAGTTCTTC
TRBJ2-1,TRBV24-1,-,TRBD1,CATSDFQDRGKGEQFF,TGTGCCACCAGTGATTTCCAGGACAGGGGGAAGGGTGAGCAGTTCTTC
TRBJ2-4,TRBV29-1,-,-,CSVGHLQNIQYF,TGCAGCGTTGGACATCTCCAAAACATTCAGTACTTC
TRBJ1-1,TRBV5-4,-,TRBD1,CASSYRTGGTEAFF,TGTGCCAGCAGCTATAGGACAGGGGGCACTGAAGCTTTCTTT
TRBJ2-2,TRBV3-1/TRBV3-2,-,-,CASSHTDTGELFF,TGTGCCAGCAGCCACACGGACACCGGGGAGCTGTTTTTT
TRBJ1-5,TRBV6-1,-,TRBD1,CASSEGFRGHYQPQHF,TGTGCCAGCAGTGAAGGGTTTAGGGGGCACTATCAGCCCCAGCATTTT
TRBJ2-7,TRBV15,-,-,CATSIEYHEQYF,TGTGCCACCAGCATAGAGTATCACGAGCAGTACTTC
TRBJ1-2,TRBV18,-,TRBD1,CASSPSGQEHYGYTF,TGTGCCAGCTCACCATCGGGACAGGAACACTATGGCTACACCTTC
TRBJ1-1,TRBV28,-,TRBD1,CASIGGQGINTEAFF,TGTGCCAGCATAGGCGGACAGGGGATAAACACTGAAGCTTTCTTT